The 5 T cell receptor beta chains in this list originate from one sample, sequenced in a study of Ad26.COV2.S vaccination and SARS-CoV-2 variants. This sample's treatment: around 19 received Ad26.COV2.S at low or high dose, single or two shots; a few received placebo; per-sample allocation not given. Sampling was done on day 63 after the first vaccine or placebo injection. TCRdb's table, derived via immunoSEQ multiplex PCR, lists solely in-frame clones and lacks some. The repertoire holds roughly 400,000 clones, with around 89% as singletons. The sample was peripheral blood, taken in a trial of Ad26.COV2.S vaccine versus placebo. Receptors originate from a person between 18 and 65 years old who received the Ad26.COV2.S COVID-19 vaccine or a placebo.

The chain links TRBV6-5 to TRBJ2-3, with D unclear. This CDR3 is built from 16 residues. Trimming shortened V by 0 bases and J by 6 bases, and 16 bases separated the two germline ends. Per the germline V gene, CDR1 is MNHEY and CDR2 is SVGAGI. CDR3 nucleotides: TGTGCCAGCAGTTACTCGTACTACTCGGGTCGGGATACGCAGTATTTT. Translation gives CASSYSYYSGRDTQYF.

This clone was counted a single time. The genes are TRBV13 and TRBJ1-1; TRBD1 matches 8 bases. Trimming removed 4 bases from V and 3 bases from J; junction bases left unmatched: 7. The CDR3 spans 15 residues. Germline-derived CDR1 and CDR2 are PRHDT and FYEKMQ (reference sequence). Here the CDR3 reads CASSSGDRSDTEAFF. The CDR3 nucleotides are TGTGCCAGCAGCTCAGGGGACAGGTCCGACACTGAAGCTTTCTTT.

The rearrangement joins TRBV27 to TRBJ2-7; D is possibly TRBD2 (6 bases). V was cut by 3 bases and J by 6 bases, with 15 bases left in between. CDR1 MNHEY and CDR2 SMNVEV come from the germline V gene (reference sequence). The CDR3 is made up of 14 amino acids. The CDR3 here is CASSFVGGVGEQYF. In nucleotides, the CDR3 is TGTGCCAGCAGTTTTGTGGGCGGGGTGGGCGAGCAGTACTTC.

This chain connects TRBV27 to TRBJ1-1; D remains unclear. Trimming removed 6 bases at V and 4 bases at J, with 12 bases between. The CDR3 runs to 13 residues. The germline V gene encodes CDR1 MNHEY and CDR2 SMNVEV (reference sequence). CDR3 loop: CASSPQVPTEAFF. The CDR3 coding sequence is TGTGCCAGCAGCCCTCAGGTACCCACTGAAGCTTTCTTT.

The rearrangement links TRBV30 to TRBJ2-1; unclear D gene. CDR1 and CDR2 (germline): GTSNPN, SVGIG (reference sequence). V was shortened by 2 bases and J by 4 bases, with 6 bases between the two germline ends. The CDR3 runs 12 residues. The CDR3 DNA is TGTGCCTGGAGTAACGGATACAATGAGCAGTTCTTC. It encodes CAWSNGYNEQFF.